This TCR beta chain was retrieved from a study of T-cell reconstitution after alpha-beta-depleted transplantation in children. Molecular barcoding with unique molecular identifiers was used for the TCRbeta library. Using its own MiXCR run on the PCR reads, TCRdb lists one record per CDR3 protein. This sample carries roughly 500,000 distinct CDR3 sequences, about 33% of them seen once, and the ten largest clones take 2% to 3%. Trimming removed 5 bases from V and 0 bases from J, with 14 bases in between. This CDR3 spans 16 amino acids. The V gene's germline CDR1 is SGHVS and CDR2 FQNEAQ. The sample here was PBMCs from the stem cell graft donor, taken from the stem cell graft. The rearrangement links TRBV7-8 to TRBJ1-5; D unclear. The origin of this receptor is a human donor who donated a stem cell graft to a child with aplastic anemia. CDR3 DNA sequence: TGTGCCAGCAGCCCGCAGGATAAGTATAGCAATCAGCCCCAGCATTTT. It translates to CASSPQDKYSNQPQHF.